Below are 26 T cell receptor beta chains sequenced from a single sample in a study of radiotherapy plus CTLA-4 blockade in lung cancer. Clones were sequenced by immunoSEQ multiplex PCR, and TCRdb holds only the in-frame ones, with some missing. This sample has roughly 90,000 clones, with 88% found just once. Source: peripheral blood, taken from a patient treated with radiotherapy plus ipilimumab. These receptor sequences come from a human donor with non-small cell lung cancer that progressed on radiotherapy plus ipilimumab.

This rearrangement joins TRBV2 to TRBJ2-7, with 9 positions matching TRBD1. CDR1 is SNHLY, CDR2 FYNNEI, per germline. There are 12 residues in the CDR3. Trimming removed 2 bases from V and 12 bases from J; junction bases left unmatched: 5. The CDR3 here is CASSENWTGAYF. The CDR3 nucleotides read TGTGCCAGCAGTGAAAATTGGACAGGGGCGTACTTC.

CDR3 DNA sequence: TGTGCTAGTGGTTCTGACAGAGCCGGGGCCAACGTCCTGACTTTC. Protein product: CASGSDRAGANVLTF. The rearrangement joins TRBV12-5 to TRBJ2-6; TRBD1 might be the D (5 bases). The germline gives CDR1 LGHNT, CDR2 FRNRAP. Trimming left V 4 bases short and J 4 bases short, with 11 bases between. The CDR3 sequence is 15 residues long.

The chain couples TRBV4-1 to TRBJ1-2; 9 bases line up with TRBD1. V dropped 0 bases and J dropped 4; count of bases not matched to a gene: 15. Germline CDR1 reads MGHRA; CDR2 reads YSYEKL. The CDR3 is made up of 19 amino acids. CDR3 residues: CASSQEGEGQGVFGYGYTF. The CDR3 DNA is TGCGCCAGCAGCCAAGAAGGAGAGGGACAGGGTGTGTTTGGCTATGGCTACACCTTC.

V is TRBV5-4 and J is TRBJ2-7, with TRBD2 matching 7 bases. Germline CDR1 is SGHNT and CDR2 is YYREEE (reference sequence). The CDR3 is 15 amino acids. Trimming at V came to 2 bases and at J to 2 bases, leaving 7 bases not matched to a gene. CDR3 residues: CASSFGAGETYEQYF. CDR3 in DNA: TGTGCCAGCAGCTTTGGCGCGGGAGAAACCTACGAGCAGTACTTC.

V and J are TRBV9 and TRBJ1-1; 11 bases map to TRBD1. The V gene's germline CDR1 is SGDLS and CDR2 YYNGEE. Unmatched junction bases numbered 3, after V lost 7 bases and J lost 4 bases. CDR3 length: 13 amino acids. Here the CDR3 reads CASGGTGGTEAFF. The CDR3 nucleotides read TGTGCCAGCGGGGGGACAGGGGGCACTGAAGCTTTCTTT.

The chain combines TRBV5-4 with TRBJ1-2; 7 bases are shared with TRBD1. This CDR3 comprises 14 residues. Germline values: CDR1 SGHNT, CDR2 YYREEE (reference sequence). J gave up 7 bases and V 5 bases, and 11 bases lay outside the gene matches. The CDR3 DNA reads TGTGCCAGCAGTCAGTTAGACAGGGATCTTGGCTACACCTTC. Its translation: CASSQLDRDLGYTF.

The chain carries TRBV5-5 and TRBJ2-1; D unresolved. CDR1 and CDR2 (germline): SGHKS, YYEKEE (reference sequence). Between the trimmed V and J ends, which lost 4 bases and 6 bases, there was a span of 11 bases. The CDR3 sequence is 13 residues long. In DNA form, the CDR3 reads TGTGCCAGCAGCGTTGTTTACGTCAATGAGCAGTTCTTC. It encodes CASSVVYVNEQFF. The complete variable domain, with remaining parts taken from reference TRBV5-5 and TRBJ2-1, reads DAGVTQSPTHLIKTRGQQVTLRCSPISGHKSVSWYQQVLGQGPQFIFQYYEKEERGRGNFPDRFSARQFPNYSSELNVNALLLGDSALYLCASSVVYVNEQFFGPGTRLTVL.

Written as DNA, the CDR3 is TGTGCCAGCAGCTTGGGGGCAGGAGGGGCGCAGGATGGCTACACCTTC. Protein product: CASSLGAGGAQDGYTF. This chain connects TRBV5-4 to TRBJ1-2; weak D call: TRBD1 (5 bases). Germline-derived CDR1 and CDR2 are SGHNT and YYREEE (reference sequence). V was cut by 0 bases and J by 6 bases, with 18 bases left in between. The CDR3 extends over 16 amino acids.

This chain connects TRBV5-6 to TRBJ2-1; 16 nucleotides match TRBD2. Trimming removed 3 bases from V and 7 bases from J; junction bases left unmatched: 4. This CDR3 region has 16 residues. CDR1 is SGHDT, CDR2 YYEEEE, per germline. The CDR3 sequence: CASSSTGLAGGNEQFF. Written as DNA, the CDR3 is TGTGCCAGCAGCTCAACGGGACTAGCGGGAGGGAATGAGCAGTTCTTC.

This sequence joins TRBV2 and TRBJ2-3; TRBD1 or TRBD2 may be the D gene (5 bases each). Germline lookup yields CDR1 SNHLY and CDR2 FYNNEI. Trimming stripped 6 bases from V and 1 base from J, with 8 bases between. CDR3 length: 13 residues. This CDR3 is CASRVGGTDTQYF. The CDR3, as DNA: TGTGCCAGCAGAGTGGGGGGCACAGATACGCAGTATTTT.

The J gene is TRBJ1-1, the V gene TRBV19; D is uncertain. The length of the CDR3 is 13 residues. Trimming took off 6 bases at V and 1 base at J, with 9 bases between the two ends. Per the germline V gene, CDR1 is LNHDA and CDR2 is SQIVND (reference sequence). This chain's CDR3 is CASRITRNTEAFF. The CDR3 DNA reads as TGTGCCAGTAGGATAACAAGGAACACTGAAGCTTTCTTT.

The V and J genes are TRBV10-3 and TRBJ2-7, with 8 bases identical to TRBD2. The CDR3 spans 20 residues. Germline assignment: CDR1 ENHRY and CDR2 SYGVKD. The trim removed 3 bases at V and 5 bases at J, leaving 24 bases unmatched. CDR3 sequence: CAISDPGGGPGQGTVDEQYF. CDR3 DNA sequence: TGTGCCATCAGTGACCCCGGGGGGGGACCGGGGCAGGGGACGGTGGACGAGCAGTACTTC.

The J gene is TRBJ1-2, the V gene TRBV19, with 11 nucleotides matching TRBD1. Per germline, CDR1 LNHDA and CDR2 SQIVND (reference sequence). The V gene end was trimmed by 7 bases and the J gene end by 6 bases; junction bases not matched to a gene: 13. The CDR3 contains 16 residues. CDR3 sequence reads: CASTVDRGRLFDGYTF. CDR3 nucleotide sequence: TGTGCCAGTACCGTGGACAGGGGGCGGTTATTTGATGGCTACACCTTC.

The chain recombines TRBV14 with TRBJ1-2; D perhaps matches TRBD1 (6 bases). The CDR3 sequence is 13 residues long. With 1 base removed from V and 8 bases from J, the gap between germline ends came to 11 bases. In germline, CDR1 is SGHDN, CDR2 FVKESK. DNA of the CDR3: TGTGCCAGCAGCCAAGCGGCAGGGGACGGCTACACCTTC. Its translation is CASSQAAGDGYTF.

The rearrangement links TRBV7-9 to TRBJ2-7; the match to TRBD1 covers 10 bases. J gave up 4 bases and V 3 bases, and 6 bases lay outside the gene matches. There are 15 residues in the CDR3. Germline V gene sequence: CDR1 SEHNR, CDR2 FQNEAQ (reference sequence). CDR3 sequence: CASSFGGTGDYEQYF. Written as DNA, the CDR3 is TGTGCCAGCAGCTTCGGAGGGACAGGGGATTACGAGCAGTACTTC.

The J gene is TRBJ2-5, the V gene TRBV5-1, with 7 bases fitting TRBD1. Germline loops: CDR1 SGHRS, CDR2 YFSETQ. The CDR3 length is 14 residues. The ends lost 2 bases at V and 3 bases at J; junction bases unmatched: 4. The CDR3 nucleotides are TGCGCCAGCAGCTTTGAGGGGGCGAAAGAGACCCAGTACTTC. Encoded protein: CASSFEGAKETQYF.

This clone was observed a few times. The chain uses TRBV7-4 and TRBJ2-7; D call uncertain. V gave up 3 bases and J gave up 6 bases, with 18 bases separating them. The CDR3 length is 15 residues. From germline, CDR1 is SGHVT and CDR2 SQSDAQ. CDR3 protein: CASSFLEAGLGEQYF. For the CDR3, the DNA is TGTGCCAGCAGCTTCCTTGAGGCAGGCCTGGGCGAGCAGTACTTC.

This chain links TRBV19 with TRBJ1-2, with TRBD1 identical over 7 bases. The germline V gene encodes CDR1 LNHDA and CDR2 SQIVND (reference sequence). CDR3 length equals 13 residues. Trimming at V came to 5 bases and at J to 4 bases, leaving 4 bases not matched to a gene. CDR3 nucleotides: TGTGCCAGTAGTTTCGACAGGGTCTATGGCTACACCTTC. This translates into CASSFDRVYGYTF.

The chain is built from TRBV9 and TRBJ2-1; 7 bases are shared with TRBD2. The CDR3 extends over 14 amino acids. CDR1 is SGDLS, CDR2 YYNGEE, per germline. Trimming at V came to 4 bases and at J to 6 bases, leaving 7 bases not matched to a gene. The CDR3 reads CASSPAGLLNEQFF. Here the CDR3 DNA reads TGTGCCAGCAGCCCAGCGGGATTACTCAATGAGCAGTTCTTC.

This clone was found once. The CDR3: CASSQDGQLSETQYF. The CDR3 region has the DNA TGCGCCAGCAGCCAAGATGGGCAGTTATCAGAGACCCAGTACTTC. The gene calls are TRBV4-1 and TRBJ2-5; D is ambiguous. Trimming removed 0 bases from V and 4 bases from J, with 12 bases in between. CDR3 size: 15 residues. Germline V gives CDR1 MGHRA, CDR2 YSYEKL.

V usage is TRBV5-1 and J usage is TRBJ2-7; 13 nucleotides align to TRBD2. With 4 bases clipped from V and 0 bases from J, the junction kept 4 bases outside the gene matches. Germline CDR1 SGHRS, CDR2 YFSETQ. This CDR3 region has 16 residues. CDR3 loop: CASSAGLAGTSYEQYF. The CDR3 nucleotides are TGCGCCAGCAGCGCGGGACTAGCGGGGACCTCCTACGAGCAGTACTTC.

The table lists this clone with a count of one. The chain links TRBV27 to TRBJ2-1; 11 nucleotides line up with TRBD2. In germline, CDR1 is MNHEY, CDR2 SMNVEV (reference sequence). This CDR3 has 20 residues. J was trimmed by 3 bases and V by 6 bases; bases with no gene match: 19. CDR3 amino acids: CASRGIRRTSGSTHYNEQFF. The CDR3 coding sequence is TGTGCCAGCAGGGGGATCCGGAGGACTAGCGGGTCAACGCACTACAATGAGCAGTTCTTC.

This chain links TRBV5-6 with TRBJ2-3; 7 nucleotides align to TRBD1. CDR1 is SGHDT and CDR2 is YYEEEE in the germline V gene. V dropped 1 base and J dropped 3; count of bases not matched to a gene: 14. The CDR3 extends over 18 amino acids. CDR3 amino acids: CASSLYRGRFGSTDTQYF. In nucleotides, the CDR3 is TGTGCCAGCAGCTTGTACAGGGGTCGATTTGGGTCTACAGATACGCAGTATTTT. Together with reference TRBV5-6 and TRBJ2-3, the CDR3 gives the full variable domain: DAGVTQSPTHLIKTRGQQVTLRCSPKSGHDTVSWYQQALGQGPQFIFQYYEEEERQRGNFPDRFSGHQFPNYSSELNVNALLLGDSALYLCASSLYRGRFGSTDTQYFGPGTRLTVL.

This chain joins TRBV9 and TRBJ2-1; possibly TRBD1 or TRBD2 for D (5 bases each). This CDR3 region has 14 residues. The germline CDR1 and CDR2 sequences are SGDLS and YYNGEE. V lost 0 bases, J lost 12 bases, and 16 bases lay in between. The CDR3 spells CASSVGEGITGQFF. As DNA, the CDR3 is TGTGCCAGCAGCGTAGGTGAGGGGATCACCGGGCAGTTCTTC.

CDR3 in DNA: TGTGCCACCAGCACCCGAGTAGGAAACACTGAAGCTTTCTTT. Protein product: CATSTRVGNTEAFF. This rearrangement joins TRBV15 to TRBJ1-1; D call uncertain. Trimming stripped 4 bases from V and 2 bases from J, with 11 bases between. CDR3 length equals 14 residues. In germline, CDR1 is LNHNV, CDR2 YYDKDF (reference sequence).

The chain uses TRBV29-1 and TRBJ2-5, with TRBD2 matching 9 bases. This CDR3 is built from 15 residues. Germline V gene lookup returns CDR1 SQVTM and CDR2 ANQGSEA. V was pared by 6 bases and J by 10 bases, with 18 bases of the junction left unmatched. The CDR3 bases are TGCAGCGTCCGACTAGCGGTAAAGGGCCAAGCGGGCCAGTACTTC. This encodes CSVRLAVKGQAGQYF.